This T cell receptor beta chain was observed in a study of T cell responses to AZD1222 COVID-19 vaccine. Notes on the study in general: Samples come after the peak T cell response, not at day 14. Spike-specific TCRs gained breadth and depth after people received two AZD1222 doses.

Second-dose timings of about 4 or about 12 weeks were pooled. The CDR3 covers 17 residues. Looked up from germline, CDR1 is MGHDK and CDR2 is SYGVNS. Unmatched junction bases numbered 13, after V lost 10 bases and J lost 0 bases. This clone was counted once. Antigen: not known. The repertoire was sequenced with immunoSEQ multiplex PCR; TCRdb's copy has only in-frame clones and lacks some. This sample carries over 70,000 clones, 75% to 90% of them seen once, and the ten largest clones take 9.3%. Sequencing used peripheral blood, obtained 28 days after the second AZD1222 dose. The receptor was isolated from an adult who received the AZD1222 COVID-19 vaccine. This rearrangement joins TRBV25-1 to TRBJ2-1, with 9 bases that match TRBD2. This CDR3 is CATRSSGENYSYNEQFF. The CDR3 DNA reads TGTGCCACCCGGTCTAGCGGGGAGAATTACTCCTACAATGAGCAGTTCTTC. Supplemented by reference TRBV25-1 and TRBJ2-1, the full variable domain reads EADIYQTPRYLVIGTGKKITLECSQTMGHDKMYWYQQDPGMELHLIHYSYGVNSTEKGDLSSESTVSRIRTEHFPLTLESARPSHTSQYLCATRSSGENYSYNEQFFGPGTRLTVL.